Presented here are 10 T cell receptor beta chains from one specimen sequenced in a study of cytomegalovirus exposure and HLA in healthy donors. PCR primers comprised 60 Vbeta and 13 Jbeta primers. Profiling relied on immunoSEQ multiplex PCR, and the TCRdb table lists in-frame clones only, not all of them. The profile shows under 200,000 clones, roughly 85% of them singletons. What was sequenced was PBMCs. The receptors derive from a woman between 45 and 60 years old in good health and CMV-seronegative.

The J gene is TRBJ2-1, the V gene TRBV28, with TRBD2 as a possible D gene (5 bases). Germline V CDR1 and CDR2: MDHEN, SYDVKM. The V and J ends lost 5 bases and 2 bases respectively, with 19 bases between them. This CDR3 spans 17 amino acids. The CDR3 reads CASSGRGTGSPYNEQFF. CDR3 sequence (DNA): TGTGCCAGCAGTGGCCGGGGAACGGGATCTCCCTACAATGAGCAGTTCTTC.

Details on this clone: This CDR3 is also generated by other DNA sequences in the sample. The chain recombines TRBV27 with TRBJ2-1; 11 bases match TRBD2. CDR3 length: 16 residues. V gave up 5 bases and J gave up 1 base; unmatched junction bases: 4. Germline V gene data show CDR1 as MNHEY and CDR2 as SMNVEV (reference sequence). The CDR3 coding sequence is TGTGCCAGCAGTCTCCTAGCGGGAGGTTCCTACAATGAGCAGTTCTTC. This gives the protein CASSLLAGGSYNEQFF.

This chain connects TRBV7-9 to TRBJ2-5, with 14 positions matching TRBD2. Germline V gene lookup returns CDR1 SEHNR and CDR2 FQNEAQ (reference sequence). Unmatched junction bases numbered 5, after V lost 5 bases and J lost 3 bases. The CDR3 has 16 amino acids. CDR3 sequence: CASSPRTSGRKETQYF. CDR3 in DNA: TGTGCCAGCAGCCCACGGACTAGCGGGAGGAAAGAGACCCAGTACTTC.

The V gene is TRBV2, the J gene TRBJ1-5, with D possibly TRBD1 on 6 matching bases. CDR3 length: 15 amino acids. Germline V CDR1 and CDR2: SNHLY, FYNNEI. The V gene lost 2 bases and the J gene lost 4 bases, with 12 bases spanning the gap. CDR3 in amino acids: CASSETGYGNQPQHF. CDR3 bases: TGTGCCAGCAGTGAAACAGGGTATGGTAATCAGCCCCAGCATTTT.

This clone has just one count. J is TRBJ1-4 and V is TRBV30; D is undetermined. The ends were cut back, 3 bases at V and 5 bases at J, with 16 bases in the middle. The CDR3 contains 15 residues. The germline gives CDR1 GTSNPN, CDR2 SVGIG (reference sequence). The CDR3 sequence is CAWSVKYAGNEKLFF. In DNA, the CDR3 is TGTGCCTGGAGCGTAAAGTACGCCGGGAATGAAAAACTGTTTTTT.

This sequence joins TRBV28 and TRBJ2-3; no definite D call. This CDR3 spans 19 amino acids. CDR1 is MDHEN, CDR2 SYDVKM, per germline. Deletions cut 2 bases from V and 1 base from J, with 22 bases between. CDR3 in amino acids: CASSLPPTRPAGGTDTQYF. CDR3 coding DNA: TGTGCCAGCAGTTTACCACCAACTCGACCTGCAGGTGGCACAGATACGCAGTATTTT.

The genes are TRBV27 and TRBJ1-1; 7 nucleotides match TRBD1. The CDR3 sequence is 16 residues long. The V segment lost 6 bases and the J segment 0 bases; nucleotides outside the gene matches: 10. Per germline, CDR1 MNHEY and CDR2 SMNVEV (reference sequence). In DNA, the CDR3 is TGTGCCAGCAGCCCCGGGACAGCCAGAATGAACACTGAAGCTTTCTTT. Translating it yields CASSPGTARMNTEAFF.

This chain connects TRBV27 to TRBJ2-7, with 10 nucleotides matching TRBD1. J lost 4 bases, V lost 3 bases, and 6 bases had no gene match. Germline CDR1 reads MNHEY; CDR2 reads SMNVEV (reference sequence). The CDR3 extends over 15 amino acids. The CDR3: CASSFRDRGLYEQYF. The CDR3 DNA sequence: TGTGCCAGCAGTTTCCGGGACAGGGGTTTGTACGAGCAGTACTTC.

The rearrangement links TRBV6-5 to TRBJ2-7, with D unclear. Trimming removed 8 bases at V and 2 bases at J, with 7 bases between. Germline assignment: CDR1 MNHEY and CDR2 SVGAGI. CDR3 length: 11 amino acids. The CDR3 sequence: CASSRAYEQYF. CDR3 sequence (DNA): TGTGCCAGCTCGCGCGCCTACGAGCAGTACTTC.

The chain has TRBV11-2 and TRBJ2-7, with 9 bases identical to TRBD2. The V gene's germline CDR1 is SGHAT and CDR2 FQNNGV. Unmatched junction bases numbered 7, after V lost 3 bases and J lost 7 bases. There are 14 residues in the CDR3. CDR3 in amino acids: CASSFIAGGREQYF. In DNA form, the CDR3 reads TGTGCCAGCAGCTTCATTGCGGGAGGGCGGGAGCAGTACTTC.